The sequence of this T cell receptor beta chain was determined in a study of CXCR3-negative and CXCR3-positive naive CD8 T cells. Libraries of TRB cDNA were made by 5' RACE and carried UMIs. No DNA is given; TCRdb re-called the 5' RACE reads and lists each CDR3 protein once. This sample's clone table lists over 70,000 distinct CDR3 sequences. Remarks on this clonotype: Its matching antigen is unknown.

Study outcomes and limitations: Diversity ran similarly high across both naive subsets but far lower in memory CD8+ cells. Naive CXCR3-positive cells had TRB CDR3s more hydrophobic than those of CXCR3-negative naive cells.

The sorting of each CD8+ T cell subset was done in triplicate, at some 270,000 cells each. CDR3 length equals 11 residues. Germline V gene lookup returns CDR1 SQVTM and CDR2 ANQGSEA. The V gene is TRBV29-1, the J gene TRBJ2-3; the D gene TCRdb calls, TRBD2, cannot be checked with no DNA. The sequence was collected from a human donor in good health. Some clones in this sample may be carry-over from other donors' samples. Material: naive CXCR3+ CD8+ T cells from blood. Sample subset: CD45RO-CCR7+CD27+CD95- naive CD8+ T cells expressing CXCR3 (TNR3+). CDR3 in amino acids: CSIGLGDTQYF.